This TCR beta chain came from a study of blood T cell repertoires in COVID-19. About the research overall: The study drew acute and convalescent COVID-19 samples from the United States, Italy and Spain. From T cells, B-cell-depleted T cells, or PBMCs came the material, which was cDNA or gDNA.

Profiled with immunoSEQ multiplex PCR; TCRdb holds only in-frame clones, not every one. The repertoire holds approximately 150,000 clones, with around 90% as singletons. The germline gives CDR1 SGHRS, CDR2 YFSETQ. The CDR3 covers 13 residues. Trimming pared 0 bases from V and 2 bases from J, leaving 3 bases between. A remark on this clone: Other DNA sequences within the sample encode an identical CDR3.

This sequence was found in a human donor in a cohort sampled during active COVID-19. This chain uses TRBV5-1 with TRBJ2-1; the D is unclear. Material for sequencing was peripheral blood. The CDR3 protein is CASSLATYNEQFF. Written as DNA, the CDR3 is TGCGCCAGCAGCTTGGCCACCTACAATGAGCAGTTCTTC.